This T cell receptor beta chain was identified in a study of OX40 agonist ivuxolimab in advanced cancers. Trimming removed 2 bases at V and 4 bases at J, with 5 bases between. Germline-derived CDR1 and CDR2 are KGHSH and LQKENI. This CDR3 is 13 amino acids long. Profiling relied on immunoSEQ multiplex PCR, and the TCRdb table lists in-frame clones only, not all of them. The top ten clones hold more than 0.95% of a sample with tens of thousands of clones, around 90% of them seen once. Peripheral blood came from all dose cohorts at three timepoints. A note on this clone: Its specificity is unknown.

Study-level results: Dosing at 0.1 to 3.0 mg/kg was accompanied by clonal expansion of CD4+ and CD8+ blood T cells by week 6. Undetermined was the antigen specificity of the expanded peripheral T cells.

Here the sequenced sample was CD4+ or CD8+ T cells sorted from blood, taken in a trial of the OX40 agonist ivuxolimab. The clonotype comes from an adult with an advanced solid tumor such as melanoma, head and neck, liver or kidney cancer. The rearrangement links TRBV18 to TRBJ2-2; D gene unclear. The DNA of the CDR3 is TGTGCCAGCTCACCAACGGTCACCGGGGAGCTGTTTTTT. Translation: CASSPTVTGELFF.